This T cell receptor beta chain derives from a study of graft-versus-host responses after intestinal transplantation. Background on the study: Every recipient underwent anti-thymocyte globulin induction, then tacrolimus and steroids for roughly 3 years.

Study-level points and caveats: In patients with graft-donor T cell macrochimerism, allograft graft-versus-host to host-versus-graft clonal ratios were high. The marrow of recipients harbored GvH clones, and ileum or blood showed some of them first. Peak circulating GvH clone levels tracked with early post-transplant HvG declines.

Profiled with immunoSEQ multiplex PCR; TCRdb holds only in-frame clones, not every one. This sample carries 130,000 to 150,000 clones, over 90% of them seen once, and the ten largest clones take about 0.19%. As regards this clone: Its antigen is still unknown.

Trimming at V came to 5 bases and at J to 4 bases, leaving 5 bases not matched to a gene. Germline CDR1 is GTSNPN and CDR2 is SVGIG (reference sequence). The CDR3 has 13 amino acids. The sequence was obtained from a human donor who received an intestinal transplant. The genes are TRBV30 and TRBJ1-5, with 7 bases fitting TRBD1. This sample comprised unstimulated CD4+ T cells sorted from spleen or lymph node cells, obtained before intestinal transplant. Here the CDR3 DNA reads TGTGCCTGGGCAGGGGGTCCAAATCAGCCCCAGCATTTT. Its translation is CAWAGGPNQPQHF.